The 11 T cell receptor beta chains in this list originate from one sample, sequenced in a study of blood T cell repertoires in COVID-19. This table comes from immunoSEQ multiplex PCR, and its TCRdb copy is limited to in-frame clones, with some not included. The repertoire holds 290,000 or so clones, with 75% to 95% as singletons. The sequencing input was PBMCs or T cells enriched from blood (not recorded which). The receptors stem from a woman in her 30s who had recovered from COVID-19.

The sample holds one count of this clone. The V call is TRBV3-1 (or the pseudogene TRBV3-2), the J call TRBJ1-1, with D perhaps matching TRBD1 (6 bases). The CDR3 spans 16 residues. With 1 base removed from V and 0 bases from J, the gap between germline ends came to 12 bases. Germline CDR1 is LGHDT and CDR2 is YNNKEL (reference sequence). The chain's CDR3 is CASSQGRGRMNTEAFF. The CDR3 DNA reads TGTGCCAGCAGCCAAGGGCGGGGGCGAATGAACACTGAAGCTTTCTTT.

The CDR3 here is CASRLGMAPETQYF. CDR3 in DNA: TGTGCCAGCAGACTAGGGATGGCCCCGGAGACCCAGTACTTC. V and J are TRBV5-4 and TRBJ2-5; a possible D gene is TRBD2 (5 bases). CDR3 length: 14 residues. Trimming shortened V by 5 bases and J by 5 bases, and 16 bases separated the two germline ends. CDR1 and CDR2 (germline): SGHNT, YYREEE (reference sequence).

In its sample, this clone was seen once. This chain links TRBV19 with TRBJ2-2; possibly TRBD2 for D (6 bases). V was shortened by 3 bases and J by 5 bases, with 16 bases between the two germline ends. The CDR3 extends over 16 amino acids. Germline CDR1 reads LNHDA; CDR2 reads SQIVND (reference sequence). In nucleotides, the CDR3 is TGTGCCAGTAGTATGGTCGGGGGAGTGGGGACCGGGGAGCTGTTTTTT. It encodes CASSMVGGVGTGELFF.

The chain employs TRBV10-3 and TRBJ2-5, with D maybe TRBD2 (5 bases). The V and J ends lost 3 bases and 2 bases respectively, with 13 bases between them. The CDR3 loop spans 15 amino acids. Germline lookup yields CDR1 ENHRY and CDR2 SYGVKD. CDR3 nucleotides: TGTGCCATCAGTGAACGTGACGGCGGGCAAGAGACCCAGTACTTC. Its protein product is CAISERDGGQETQYF.

This chain joins TRBV28 and TRBJ2-7; 10 bases line up with TRBD1. The CDR3 covers 15 residues. In germline, CDR1 is MDHEN, CDR2 SYDVKM. V shed 2 bases and J 4 bases; nucleotides not matched to a gene: 5. In DNA form, the CDR3 reads TGTGCCAGCAGTTTAGGGACAGGGGTGCTTTACGAGCAGTACTTC. Protein product: CASSLGTGVLYEQYF.

The gene calls are TRBV19 and TRBJ1-2; D remains ambiguous. The CDR3 totals 13 residues. V shed 6 bases and J shed 2 bases, with 10 bases lying between them. Germline values: CDR1 LNHDA, CDR2 SQIVND (reference sequence). The CDR3 sequence is CASRPPGNYGYTF. The CDR3 DNA reads TGTGCCAGTAGACCACCAGGCAACTATGGCTACACCTTC. Variable domain in full (rest from reference TRBV19 and TRBJ1-2): DGGITQSPKYLFRKEGQNVTLSCEQNLNHDAMYWYRQDPGQGLRLIYYSQIVNDFQKGDIAEGYSVSREKKESFPLTVTSAQKNPTAFYLCASRPPGNYGYTFGSGTRLTVV.

The chain carries TRBV28 and TRBJ2-1; TRBD1 aligns across 10 bases. The CDR3 spans 15 residues. Germline assignment: CDR1 MDHEN and CDR2 SYDVKM. V was clipped by 3 bases and J by 6 bases; unmatched bases: 5. Here the CDR3 DNA reads TGTGCCAGCAGTTTCCGCGGGACAGGGGTCAATGAGCAGTTCTTC. Translation gives CASSFRGTGVNEQFF.

This rearrangement joins TRBV10-1 to TRBJ2-5; perhaps TRBD1 as D (5 bases). The CDR3 length is 11 residues. Per the germline V gene, CDR1 is WNHNN and CDR2 is SYGVQD (reference sequence). CDR3 region: CTQGKVETQYF. In nucleotides, the CDR3 is TGCACTCAGGGTAAGGTAGAGACCCAGTACTTC.

The rearrangement joins TRBV7-9 to TRBJ2-3; tentatively, D is TRBD2 (7 bases). The V gene lost 1 base and the J gene lost 0 bases, with 20 bases spanning the gap. The CDR3 covers 19 residues. Germline V gene data show CDR1 as SEHNR and CDR2 as FQNEAQ (reference sequence). The chain's CDR3 is CASSLGGGYGYTSTDTQYF. CDR3 DNA sequence: TGTGCCAGCAGCTTAGGGGGGGGCTACGGATACACTAGCACAGATACGCAGTATTTT.

In its sample, this clone was seen once. The chain has TRBV4-3 and TRBJ2-3; 11 nucleotides match TRBD1. Germline V gene sequence: CDR1 LGHNA, CDR2 YSLEER. Unmatched junction bases numbered 7, after V lost 3 bases and J lost 5 bases. The CDR3 runs to 16 residues. CDR3 nucleotide sequence: TGCGCCAGCAGCCAGCATAGGACAGGGGGCAGAGATACGCAGTATTTT. Protein: CASSQHRTGGRDTQYF.

The chain links TRBV7-2 to TRBJ2-7; no firm D call. V was cut by 2 bases and J by 0 bases, with 8 bases left in between. The CDR3 covers 14 residues. From germline, CDR1 is SGHTA and CDR2 FQGNSA. CDR3 in DNA: TGTGCCAGCAGCTTACCCAGCGTCTCCTACGAGCAGTACTTC. Protein: CASSLPSVSYEQYF.